This paragraph reports one T cell receptor beta chain. Its antigen remains unidentified. The data originate from a study of cytomegalovirus exposure and HLA in healthy donors. General observations from the study: In a later analysis, TCR beta V- and J-gene trimming showed a link to a missense DCLRE1C variant.

13 Jbeta primers and 60 Vbeta primers were used for the PCR. Here immunoSEQ multiplex PCR was the method, and the copy in TCRdb shows in-frame clones only, minus some. The sample records 200,000 to 250,000 clones, about 78% being singletons. V lost 4 bases and J lost 10; bases outside the gene matches: 10. The germline gives CDR1 SGHTS, CDR2 YDEGEE. CDR3 size: 15 residues. The V gene is TRBV5-8, the J gene TRBJ2-1; 11 nucleotides match TRBD2. This sequence was found in a male donor in good health and CMV-seronegative. The material sequenced was PBMCs. CDR3 sequence: CASSPELAGEEEQFF. The CDR3 DNA is TGTGCCAGCAGCCCTGAACTAGCGGGAGAGGAGGAGCAGTTCTTC.